A single sample gave rise to the 25 T cell receptor beta chains below, sequenced in a study of T cells after yellow fever vaccination. TCRdb analysed the 5' RACE reads with MiXCR anew, one entry per CDR3 protein. Of approximately 550,000 distinct CDR3 sequences in the sample, 15% to 20% were seen once. The sample was PBMCs, taken 15 days after the yellow fever booster vaccination. Receptors were obtained from a man aged 25-45 years who received the YFV17D yellow fever vaccine.

This clonotype was observed a few times. J is TRBJ2-7 and V is TRBV3-1; 12 positions agree with TRBD2. The V and J ends lost 6 bases and 6 bases, in that order; junction bases with no gene match: 6. CDR1 and CDR2 from the germline V gene are LGHDT and YNNKEL (reference sequence). The CDR3 has 14 amino acids. The CDR3 reads CASSPTSGRIEQYF. The CDR3 region has the DNA TGTGCCAGCAGTCCTACTAGCGGGAGGATCGAGCAGTACTTC.

This chain joins TRBV29-1 and TRBJ2-6; no clear D gene. The CDR3 has 15 amino acids. Germline values: CDR1 SQVTM, CDR2 ANQGSEA. The V end was cut by 8 bases, the J end by 0 bases, with 14 bases between. CDR3 coding DNA: TGCAGCCTTGGCCGAGTAAGCTCTGGGGCCAACGTCCTGACTTTC. Residues: CSLGRVSSGANVLTF.

The chain combines TRBV29-1 with TRBJ2-7; the D is unclear. V gave up 5 bases and J gave up 3 bases, with 14 bases separating them. Germline-derived CDR1 and CDR2 are SQVTM and ANQGSEA. This CDR3 region has 13 residues. CDR3 protein: CSVLGPSFYEQYF. In nucleotides, the CDR3 is TGCAGCGTTTTGGGTCCATCCTTCTACGAGCAGTACTTC.

The rearrangement links TRBV29-1 to TRBJ2-1, with 11 bases that match TRBD2. Germline CDR1 is SQVTM and CDR2 is ANQGSEA. This CDR3 spans 16 amino acids. Germline trimming cut 8 bases from V and 1 base from J; bases unmatched to any gene: 10. The CDR3 region is CSLLGASGRSYNEQFF. The CDR3 DNA reads TGCAGCCTCTTAGGGGCTAGCGGGAGGTCCTACAATGAGCAGTTCTTC.

This clonotype came up a few times. The chain uses TRBV6-5 and TRBJ2-7; D is ambiguous. Germline V lookup: CDR1 MNHEY, CDR2 SVGAGI. This CDR3 comprises 14 residues. V was clipped by 0 bases and J by 4 bases, with 10 bases between them. DNA for the CDR3: TGTGCCAGCAGTTACTCGCCGACTGCATACGAGCAGTACTTC. This sequence encodes CASSYSPTAYEQYF.

This chain uses TRBV7-2 with TRBJ2-2; D call uncertain. CDR3 length: 17 residues. V lost 4 bases and J 0 bases, leaving 15 bases between the germline ends. Germline V gene data show CDR1 as SGHTA and CDR2 as FQGNSA. CDR3 region: CASSSKTPLSNTGELFF. CDR3 sequence (DNA): TGTGCCAGCAGCTCAAAAACACCCCTCTCGAACACCGGGGAGCTGTTTTTT.

This clonotype came up a few times. The chain uses TRBV4-3 and TRBJ2-1, with 8 bases that match TRBD2. CDR3 length: 16 residues. With V trimmed by 0 bases and J by 2 bases, 3 bases remained unmatched. Germline values: CDR1 LGHNA, CDR2 YSLEER. The CDR3 nucleotides are TGCGCCAGCAGCCAAGAGTTAGCGGGAACCTACAATGAGCAGTTCTTC. It is translated as CASSQELAGTYNEQFF.

CDR3 sequence reads: CASSSMTGGVETQYF. For the CDR3, the DNA is TGTGCCAGCAGTTCTATGACAGGGGGCGTAGAGACCCAGTACTTC. V gene TRBV6-5 combines with J gene TRBJ2-5; 10 nucleotides match TRBD1. Looked up from germline, CDR1 is MNHEY and CDR2 is SVGAGI. This CDR3 spans 15 amino acids. V shed 4 bases and J 4 bases; nucleotides not matched to a gene: 6.

The rearrangement joins TRBV6-4 to TRBJ2-1, with TRBD2 identical over 13 bases. With V trimmed by 2 bases and J by 3 bases, 4 bases remained unmatched. The CDR3 contains 17 residues. CDR1 is MRHNA and CDR2 is SNTAGT in the germline V gene. This CDR3 is CASSDPTSGRFYNEQFF. CDR3 nucleotides: TGTGCCAGCAGTGACCCGACTAGCGGGAGGTTCTACAATGAGCAGTTCTTC.

The rearrangement links TRBV7-9 to TRBJ2-1; 8 bases fit TRBD1. Germline V gives CDR1 SEHNR, CDR2 FQNEAQ (reference sequence). Unmatched junction bases numbered 3, after V lost 3 bases and J lost 8 bases. This CDR3 spans 13 amino acids. The CDR3 reads CASSLQGAYEQFF. The CDR3 nucleotides read TGTGCCAGCAGCTTGCAGGGGGCCTATGAGCAGTTCTTC.

This clonotype was seen many times. This rearrangement joins TRBV7-2 to TRBJ2-2, with D perhaps TRBD1 (6 bases). The CDR3 sequence is 13 residues long. V was clipped by 8 bases and J by 8 bases, with 15 bases between them. Germline CDR1 is SGHTA and CDR2 is FQGNSA. The CDR3 DNA reads TGTGCCAGCCGACAAGGGGGAACTGGGGAGCTGTTTTTT. Translation gives CASRQGGTGELFF. The full variable domain, in which reference TRBV7-2 and TRBJ2-2 provide the parts outside the CDR3, is GAGVSQSPSNKVTEKGKDVELRCDPISGHTALYWYRQSLGQGLEFLIYFQGNSAPDKSGLPSDRFSAERTGGSVSTLTIQRTQQEDSAVYLCASRQGGTGELFFGEGSRLTVL.

This clonotype was recorded a few times. J is TRBJ2-1 and V is TRBV27, with D perhaps TRBD2 (5 bases). CDR1 MNHEY and CDR2 SMNVEV come from the germline V gene (reference sequence). Trimming stripped 7 bases from V and 0 bases from J, with 13 bases between. The CDR3 contains 15 residues. The CDR3 loop is CASTRRGASYNEQFF. CDR3 sequence (DNA): TGTGCCAGCACCAGACGGGGAGCCTCCTACAATGAGCAGTTCTTC.

This clonotype has just a few counts. The chain combines TRBV19 with TRBJ1-1; TRBD1 aligns across 8 bases. Trimming at V came to 7 bases and at J to 5 bases, leaving 9 bases not matched to a gene. CDR1 LNHDA and CDR2 SQIVND come from the germline V gene (reference sequence). The CDR3 has 14 residues. DNA for the CDR3: TGTGCCAGTACCCCTGGACAGGGCGAGACTGAAGCTTTCTTT. As protein: CASTPGQGETEAFF.

The chain combines TRBV9 with TRBJ2-3; no clear D. Per the germline V gene, CDR1 is SGDLS and CDR2 is YYNGEE. The CDR3 totals 14 residues. The V gene lost 0 bases and the J gene lost 3 bases, with 8 bases spanning the gap. This chain's CDR3 is CASSVVEGTDTQYF. The DNA of the CDR3 is TGTGCCAGCAGCGTAGTAGAAGGGACAGATACGCAGTATTTT.

This clonotype has more than one count but fewer than ten. In nucleotides, the CDR3 is TGCGCCAGCAGCTACCCTGGACTAGCGGGGTCTCGCAATGAGCAGTTCTTC. Protein product: CASSYPGLAGSRNEQFF. The chain carries TRBV5-1 and TRBJ2-1; 12 bases line up with TRBD2. The CDR3 sequence is 17 residues long. Per germline, CDR1 SGHRS and CDR2 YFSETQ. Losses at the gene ends were 3 bases for V and 6 bases for J; bases not matched to a gene: 10.

This clonotype showed up just a few times. The chain combines TRBV30 with TRBJ2-2; D not resolved. The CDR3 runs 12 residues. Trimming took off 2 bases at V and 2 bases at J, with 3 bases between the two ends. The germline gives CDR1 GTSNPN, CDR2 SVGIG (reference sequence). CDR3 in DNA: TGTGCCTGGAGTCGTAACACCGGGGAGCTGTTTTTT. The encoded protein is CAWSRNTGELFF.

This clonotype was counted between two and nine times. The J gene is TRBJ2-7, the V gene TRBV20-1; D perhaps matches TRBD1 (6 bases). The germline gives CDR1 DFQATT, CDR2 SNEGSKA (reference sequence). Trimming pared 6 bases from V and 6 bases from J, leaving 15 bases between. This CDR3 has 12 amino acids. This chain's CDR3 is CSAGQSLGEQYF. Written as DNA, the CDR3 is TGCAGTGCAGGACAGTCGCTGGGCGAGCAGTACTTC.

This clonotype was seen only a few times. CDR3 sequence reads: CATPEPPGQSYEQYF. Here the CDR3 DNA reads TGTGCCACCCCTGAACCCCCGGGACAGTCCTACGAGCAGTACTTC. The chain has TRBV15 and TRBJ2-7; the match to TRBD1 covers 7 bases. The trim removed 8 bases at V and 1 base at J, leaving 11 bases unmatched. This CDR3 comprises 15 residues. Germline V gene data show CDR1 as LNHNV and CDR2 as YYDKDF (reference sequence).

This clonotype was counted only a few times. The genes are TRBV13 and TRBJ2-1; a possible D gene is TRBD2 (5 bases). Per the germline V gene, CDR1 is PRHDT and CDR2 is FYEKMQ (reference sequence). Trimming took 0 bases from V and 0 from J, leaving 9 bases between them. This CDR3 has 16 residues. Written as DNA, the CDR3 is TGTGCCAGCAGCTTAGGGTCGGGGAGCTCCTACAATGAGCAGTTCTTC. Translating gives CASSLGSGSSYNEQFF.

This clonotype turned up a few times. V and J are TRBV20-1 and TRBJ2-5, with TRBD2 as a possible D gene (5 bases). The CDR3 consists of 15 residues. The V end was cut by 6 bases, the J end by 0 bases, with 17 bases between. CDR1 and CDR2 from the germline V gene are DFQATT and SNEGSKA (reference sequence). This CDR3 reads CSATPGSNDQETQYF. The DNA of the CDR3 is TGCAGTGCCACTCCGGGGTCTAATGACCAAGAGACCCAGTACTTC.

The chain has TRBV12-3 or TRBV12-4 and TRBJ2-1; a weak D match, TRBD2 (6 bases). The CDR3 length is 16 residues. With 3 bases removed from V and 1 base from J, the gap between germline ends came to 13 bases. In DNA, the CDR3 is TGTGCCAGCAGTTTCGGAGGGTCTTTTTCCTACAATGAGCAGTTCTTC. Translating gives CASSFGGSFSYNEQFF.

This clonotype was observed a handful of times. This chain joins TRBV20-1 and TRBJ2-5; the D gene is possibly TRBD1 (6 bases). V gave up 6 bases and J gave up 2 bases, with 16 bases separating them. The CDR3 covers 14 residues. Germline CDR1 DFQATT, CDR2 SNEGSKA (reference sequence). The CDR3 loop is CSARAGTLQETQYF. CDR3 in DNA: TGCAGTGCCCGAGCCGGGACACTTCAAGAGACCCAGTACTTC.

In its sample, this clonotype was seen a few times. V gene TRBV15 combines with J gene TRBJ2-7, with D uncertain. In germline, CDR1 is LNHNV, CDR2 YYDKDF (reference sequence). CDR3 length: 13 residues. Deletions cut 1 base from V and 0 bases from J, with 4 bases between. The CDR3 DNA follows: TGTGCCACCAGCAGAGCCCCCTCCTACGAGCAGTACTTC. Translating it yields CATSRAPSYEQYF.

The table lists this clonotype with a few counts. The chain carries TRBV10-3 and TRBJ2-3; D may correspond to TRBD1 or TRBD2 (5 bases each). CDR1 is ENHRY and CDR2 is SYGVKD in the germline V gene. V was trimmed by 2 bases and J by 3 bases, leaving 9 bases between them. This CDR3 contains 14 residues. The CDR3 spells CAISEEGRTDTQYF. CDR3 bases: TGTGCCATCAGTGAGGAGGGGCGGACAGATACGCAGTATTTT.

This clonotype was recorded a few times. The V call is TRBV7-2, the J call TRBJ1-2; TRBD1 is a possible D gene (5 bases). Germline V gene sequence: CDR1 SGHTA, CDR2 FQGNSA. Trimming took 5 bases from V and 7 from J, leaving 11 bases between them. This CDR3 comprises 12 residues. The CDR3 protein is CASSNAGGGYTF. As DNA, the CDR3 is TGTGCCAGCAGCAACGCCGGGGGTGGCTACACCTTC.